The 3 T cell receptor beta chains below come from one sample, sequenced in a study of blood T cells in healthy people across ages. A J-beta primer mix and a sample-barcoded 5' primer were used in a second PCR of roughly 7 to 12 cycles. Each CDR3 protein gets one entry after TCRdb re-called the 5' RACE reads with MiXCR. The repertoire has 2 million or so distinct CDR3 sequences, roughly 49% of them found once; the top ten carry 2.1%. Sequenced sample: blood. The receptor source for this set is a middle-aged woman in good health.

The DNA of the CDR3 is TGTGCCAGCTCACATTCTCGGTCCCACGAGCAGTACTTC. Translating it yields CASSHSRSHEQYF. The chain has TRBV18 and TRBJ2-7; D unresolved. CDR1 and CDR2 from the germline V gene are KGHSH and LQKENI. Trimming shortened V by 4 bases and J by 5 bases, and 12 bases separated the two germline ends. The CDR3 consists of 13 residues.

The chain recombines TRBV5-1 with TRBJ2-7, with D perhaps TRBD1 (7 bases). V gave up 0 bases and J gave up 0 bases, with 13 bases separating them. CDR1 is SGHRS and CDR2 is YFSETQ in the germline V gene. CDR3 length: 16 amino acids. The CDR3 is CASSLEAGGSSYEQYF. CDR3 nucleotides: TGCGCCAGCAGCTTGGAGGCAGGGGGGTCCTCCTACGAGCAGTACTTC.

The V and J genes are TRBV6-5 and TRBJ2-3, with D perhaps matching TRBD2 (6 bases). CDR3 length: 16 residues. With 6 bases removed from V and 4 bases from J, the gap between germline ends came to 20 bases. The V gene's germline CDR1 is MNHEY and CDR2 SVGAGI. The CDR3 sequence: CASSQGRTSGADTQYF. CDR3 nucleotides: TGTGCCAGCAGCCAGGGCCGGACGTCGGGGGCAGATACGCAGTATTTT.